The entry below describes one T cell receptor beta chain. Antigen unknown. Trimming took 3 bases from V and 5 from J, leaving 10 bases between them. CDR1 is LNHDA, CDR2 SQIVND, per germline (reference sequence). The CDR3 has 13 residues. This sample is part of a study of cytomegalovirus exposure and HLA in healthy donors. Notes on the study in general: Cytomegalovirus-associated status was assigned to 164 TCR beta chains. Rarity characterized most TCR sequences, yet some public TCRs appeared in many donors. TCR clusters originating in the first cohort tended to co-occur in the 120 validation repertoires, according to a later analysis.

This table comes from immunoSEQ multiplex PCR, and its TCRdb copy is limited to in-frame clones, with some not included. The sample holds tens of thousands of clones; 95% to 98% are singletons and the top ten take roughly 1.5%. This receptor was taken from a woman younger than 35 in good health and CMV-seropositive. Sequencing used PBMCs. The gene calls are TRBV19 and TRBJ2-5, with unresolved D. The DNA for the CDR3 is TGTGCCAGTAGTATCAGTCGGCGGGAGACCCAGTACTTC. Translating gives CASSISRRETQYF.